One and the same sample provided the 23 T cell receptor beta chains below, sequenced in a study of OX40 agonist ivuxolimab in advanced cancers. Profiled with immunoSEQ multiplex PCR; TCRdb holds only in-frame clones, not every one. This sample has some 72,000 clones, with around 92% found just once. The sample was CD4+ or CD8+ T cells sorted from blood, taken in a trial of the OX40 agonist ivuxolimab. Receptor source: an adult with an advanced solid tumor such as melanoma, head and neck, liver or kidney cancer.

The chain combines TRBV7-2 with TRBJ1-5; no clear D. In germline, CDR1 is SGHTA, CDR2 FQGNSA. CDR3 length equals 12 residues. Trimming removed 4 bases at V and 1 base at J, with 2 bases between. For the CDR3, the DNA is TGTGCCAGCAGCTACAGCAATCAGCCCCAGCATTTT. As protein: CASSYSNQPQHF.

V and J are TRBV18 and TRBJ2-1; 13 bases agree with TRBD2. The CDR3 loop spans 17 amino acids. The V gene's germline CDR1 is KGHSH and CDR2 LQKENI. V lost 2 bases to trimming and J lost 6 bases; unmatched junction nucleotides: 7. CDR3 residues: CASSPRTSGSGVNEQFF. In nucleotides, the CDR3 is TGTGCCAGCTCACCAAGGACTAGCGGGAGTGGGGTCAATGAGCAGTTCTTC.

The chain carries TRBV18 and TRBJ2-3, with D unclear. CDR1 is KGHSH, CDR2 LQKENI, per germline. V dropped 1 base and J dropped 4 bases, with 3 bases sitting between them. This CDR3 has 12 residues. The CDR3 loop reads CASSPLSDTQYF. In nucleotides, the CDR3 is TGTGCCAGCTCACCACTATCAGATACGCAGTATTTT.

The V gene is TRBV5-1, the J gene TRBJ1-2; unclear D gene. This CDR3 has 15 amino acids. V was cut by 0 bases and J by 8 bases, with 17 bases left in between. Looked up from germline, CDR1 is SGHRS and CDR2 is YFSETQ. CDR3 in DNA: TGCGCCAGCAGCTTGGCCGAGACGGCTTCGTGGGGCTACACCTTC. Encoded protein: CASSLAETASWGYTF.

This clone was seen once. The V call is TRBV10-3, the J call TRBJ2-1; 7 bases map to TRBD1. The CDR3 length is 15 residues. The junction had 4 bases not matched to a gene; V was cut back by 5 bases and J by 0 bases. Germline V CDR1 and CDR2: ENHRY, SYGVKD. CDR3 nucleotide sequence: TGTGCCATCAGTCTCGGGACAGCCTCCTACAATGAGCAGTTCTTC. It encodes CAISLGTASYNEQFF.

Notes on this clone: Other nucleotide sequences from this sample produce the same CDR3. This sequence joins TRBV6-1 and TRBJ1-5; D unresolved. Trimming left V 5 bases short and J 2 bases short, with 13 bases between. The CDR3 runs 15 residues. Germline CDR1 is MNHNS and CDR2 is SASEGT. The CDR3 DNA sequence: TGTGCCAGCAGTCCCACGGGCGGAGGCAATCAGCCCCAGCATTTT. Its translation is CASSPTGGGNQPQHF.

The chain joins TRBV30 to TRBJ2-7; D gene uncertain. Germline CDR1 and CDR2: GTSNPN and SVGIG (reference sequence). V was clipped by 0 bases and J by 4 bases, with 7 bases between them. The CDR3 is made up of 12 amino acids. In DNA, the CDR3 is TGTGCCTGGAGTGTAAGTGGATACGAGCAGTACTTC. Protein product: CAWSVSGYEQYF.

The rearrangement uses TRBV18 and TRBJ2-7; D remains unclear. With 0 bases removed from V and 2 bases from J, the gap between germline ends came to 11 bases. CDR1 is KGHSH, CDR2 LQKENI, per germline. This CDR3 region has 15 residues. This CDR3 reads CASSPPAGGTYEQYF. CDR3 bases: TGTGCCAGCTCACCACCGGCCGGCGGCACCTACGAGCAGTACTTC.

The chain recombines TRBV10-3 with TRBJ2-1; tentative D call: TRBD2 (5 bases). In germline, CDR1 is ENHRY, CDR2 SYGVKD. This CDR3 region has 17 residues. The V gene lost 0 bases and the J gene lost 8 bases, with 20 bases spanning the gap. CDR3 residues: CAISESWGAPAGDEQFF. CDR3 in DNA: TGTGCCATCAGTGAGTCGTGGGGAGCGCCGGCCGGCGATGAGCAGTTCTTC.

The sample holds one count of this clone. The chain recombines TRBV2 with TRBJ2-2; 8 nucleotides match TRBD1. Losses at the gene ends were 4 bases for V and 6 bases for J; bases not matched to a gene: 7. The CDR3 is made up of 15 amino acids. Looked up from germline, CDR1 is SNHLY and CDR2 is FYNNEI. In nucleotides, the CDR3 is TGTGCCAGCAGTGGGCCAGGGGGCAGGTCCGGGGAGCTGTTTTTT. Translated: CASSGPGGRSGELFF.

CDR3 DNA sequence: TGTGCCAGCAGCTTAGGTTGGGACAGGTCTCACGAGCAGTACTTC. It is translated as CASSLGWDRSHEQYF. The chain joins TRBV7-6 to TRBJ2-7; 8 bases align to TRBD1. The CDR3 is 15 residues long. CDR1 is SGHVS and CDR2 is FNYEAQ in the germline V gene. V trimming: 1 base; J trimming: 5 bases; junction bases outside the gene matches: 7. The entire variable domain, with the rest obtained from reference TRBV7-6 and TRBJ2-7, is as follows: GAGVSQSPRYKVTKRGQDVALRCDPISGHVSLYWYRQALGQGPEFLTYFNYEAQQDKSGLPNDRFSAERPEGSISTLTIQRTEQRDSAMYRCASSLGWDRSHEQYFGPGTRLTVT.

The chain has TRBV5-5 and TRBJ2-1, with 8 bases lining up with TRBD1. There are 12 residues in the CDR3. Per the germline V gene, CDR1 is SGHKS and CDR2 is YYEKEE (reference sequence). V lost 7 bases to trimming and J lost 9 bases; unmatched junction nucleotides: 6. The DNA of the CDR3 is TGTGCCAGCTCACAGGGGGTAGGTGAGCAGTTCTTC. Translation: CASSQGVGEQFF.

The rearrangement links TRBV18 to TRBJ2-2; possible D gene TRBD1, 5 bases. The ends were cut back, 7 bases at V and 2 bases at J, with 14 bases in the middle. The germline V gene encodes CDR1 KGHSH and CDR2 LQKENI. The CDR3 length is 15 residues. The CDR3 region is CASLGLDINTGELFF. The CDR3 coding sequence is TGTGCCAGCTTGGGATTGGACATCAACACCGGGGAGCTGTTTTTT. The whole variable domain, filled in from reference TRBV18 and TRBJ2-2, reads NAGVMQNPRHLVRRRGQEARLRCSPMKGHSHVYWYRQLPEEGLKFMVYLQKENIIDESGMPKERFSAEFPKEGPSILRIQQVVRGDSAAYFCASLGLDINTGELFFGEGSRLTVL.

This clone was recorded once. The rearrangement links TRBV7-3 to TRBJ2-7; 10 bases match TRBD1. Germline V lookup: CDR1 SGHTA, CDR2 FQGTGA. Trimming took 5 bases from V and 4 from J; bases not matched to a gene: 8. The CDR3 has 15 residues. The CDR3 reads CASSQDRDRGYEQYF. CDR3 nucleotide sequence: TGTGCCAGCAGCCAAGACCGGGACAGGGGATACGAGCAGTACTTC.

This chain joins TRBV11-2 and TRBJ2-5, with D maybe TRBD1 (5 bases). V was pared by 1 base and J by 3 bases, with 6 bases between. CDR3 length: 13 amino acids. Looked up from germline, CDR1 is SGHAT and CDR2 is FQNNGV. The CDR3 DNA reads TGTGCCAGCAGCTTAGGCAGGGAAGAGACCCAGTACTTC. Protein product: CASSLGREETQYF. Variable domain in full (rest from reference TRBV11-2 and TRBJ2-5): EAGVAQSPRYKIIEKRQSVAFWCNPISGHATLYWYQQILGQGPKLLIQFQNNGVVDDSQLPKDRFSAERLKGVDSTLKIQPAKLEDSAVYLCASSLGREETQYFGPGTRLLVL.

The chain links TRBV5-1 to TRBJ2-3, with TRBD2 matching over 12 bases. Germline CDR1 is SGHRS and CDR2 is YFSETQ. The CDR3 is made up of 15 amino acids. J gave up 2 bases and V 4 bases, and 2 bases lay outside the gene matches. The CDR3 DNA reads TGCGCCAGCAGCCGACTAGCGGGAGCCACAGATACGCAGTATTTT. Translation: CASSRLAGATDTQYF.

CDR3 nucleotide sequence: TGTGCCAGCAGCTTATTTTTAGCGGGAGGTTTCAATGAGCAGTTCTTC. Its translation: CASSLFLAGGFNEQFF. The chain links TRBV11-3 to TRBJ2-1, with 10 positions matching TRBD2. V lost 2 bases, J lost 6 bases, and 7 bases stayed unmatched. The CDR3 consists of 16 residues. Germline V gene sequence: CDR1 SGHNT, CDR2 YENEEA.

The CDR3 here is CASSQVTGYNEQFF. The CDR3 bases are TGTGCCAGCAGCCAAGTAACAGGGTACAATGAGCAGTTCTTC. The gene calls are TRBV14 and TRBJ2-1; a possible D gene is TRBD1 (6 bases). From germline, CDR1 is SGHDN and CDR2 FVKESK. CDR3 length: 14 residues. Trimming cost V 1 base and J 4 bases, with 8 bases left between them.

This chain uses TRBV28 with TRBJ2-2; TRBD2 aligns across 14 bases. CDR3 length: 24 residues. V lost 6 bases to trimming and J lost 2 bases; unmatched junction nucleotides: 26. Germline CDR1 reads MDHEN; CDR2 reads SYDVKM. CDR3 amino acids: CASRSNILGHSGTSGRSNTGELFF. The DNA of the CDR3 is TGTGCCAGCAGATCTAATATCTTAGGGCACTCCGGGACTAGCGGGAGATCTAACACCGGGGAGCTGTTTTTT.

This chain uses TRBV5-4 with TRBJ1-3; TRBD1 aligns across 9 bases. The CDR3 totals 15 residues. Germline V lookup: CDR1 SGHNT, CDR2 YYREEE (reference sequence). Trimming at V came to 0 bases and at J to 4 bases, leaving 2 bases not matched to a gene. The CDR3 nucleotides read TGTGCCAGCAGCTTGGGGACAGGGGCAGGAAACACCATATATTTT. It translates to CASSLGTGAGNTIYF. Variable domain in full (rest from reference TRBV5-4 and TRBJ1-3): ETGVTQSPTHLIKTRGQQVTLRCSSQSGHNTVSWYQQALGQGPQFIFQYYREEENGRGNFPPRFSGLQFPNYSSELNVNALELDDSALYLCASSLGTGAGNTIYFGEGSWLTVV.

The rearrangement links TRBV7-2 to TRBJ2-3, with 8 positions matching TRBD1. The length of the CDR3 is 18 residues. Trimming took 1 base from V and 4 from J; bases not matched to a gene: 13. Germline assignment: CDR1 SGHTA and CDR2 FQGNSA. The CDR3 reads CASSLEEGWTGRSDTQYF. CDR3 nucleotides: TGTGCCAGCAGCTTAGAGGAGGGTTGGACAGGGCGATCAGATACGCAGTATTTT.

The chain links TRBV9 to TRBJ2-5; D uncertain. The CDR3 contains 15 residues. V was trimmed by 0 bases and J by 2 bases, leaving 11 bases between them. The V gene's germline CDR1 is SGDLS and CDR2 YYNGEE. The CDR3, as DNA: TGTGCCAGCAGCGTAGTTGGGATCCAACAAGAGACCCAGTACTTC. Encoded protein: CASSVVGIQQETQYF.

V usage is TRBV25-1 and J usage is TRBJ1-3; D might be TRBD1 (5 bases). Germline CDR1 MGHDK, CDR2 SYGVNS. The CDR3 runs to 15 residues. Trimming took off 4 bases at V and 2 bases at J, with 12 bases between the two ends. The CDR3, as DNA: TGTGCCAGCAGTGTCGGGACTTCGACTGGAAACACCATATATTTT. This encodes CASSVGTSTGNTIYF.